These 30 T cell receptor beta chains came from one sample sequenced in a study of control samples from healthy donors and cancer patients. Some clones are missing from TCRdb's copy, which holds only in-frame ones; the method was immunoSEQ multiplex PCR. The table has 150,000 to 200,000 clones, 80% to 95% seen once; the top ten hold 0.65% to 0.85%. The sequencing sample was made of blood. Receptors originate from a woman under 40 in good health.

The genes are TRBV25-1 and TRBJ2-7, with a weak D call TRBD2 (7 bases). This CDR3 contains 13 residues. Germline CDR1 and CDR2: MGHDK and SYGVNS. With 8 bases removed from V and 3 bases from J, the gap between germline ends came to 14 bases. The CDR3, as DNA: TGTGCCAGCGGGGGCGGGGGATACTACGAGCAGTACTTC. Translating it yields CASGGGGYYEQYF.

The CDR3 loop reads CASSRTGTGGDEQYF. CDR3 in DNA: TGCGCCAGCAGTCGGACCGGGACAGGGGGCGACGAGCAGTACTTC. This chain joins TRBV4-1 and TRBJ2-7; TRBD1 matches at 12 bases. The CDR3 contains 15 residues. V lost 6 bases and J lost 5; bases outside the gene matches: 8. Germline lookup yields CDR1 MGHRA and CDR2 YSYEKL.

The chain couples TRBV6-5 to TRBJ1-4; D unclear. This CDR3 region has 16 residues. Trimming took 1 base from V and 6 from J, leaving 15 bases between them. Germline V gene sequence: CDR1 MNHEY, CDR2 SVGAGI. This CDR3 is CASSYYPDGGDEKLFF. The CDR3 region has the DNA TGTGCCAGCAGTTACTACCCCGACGGAGGAGATGAAAAACTGTTTTTT.

The V and J genes are TRBV19 and TRBJ2-3, with 12 bases lining up with TRBD2. V lost 5 bases and J lost 3; bases outside the gene matches: 3. Germline CDR1 LNHDA, CDR2 SQIVND (reference sequence). The CDR3 sequence is 15 residues long. DNA for the CDR3: TGTGCCAGTAGTCCCGGGACTAGCGGGACAGATACGCAGTATTTT. Amino acids: CASSPGTSGTDTQYF.

The V gene is TRBV6-1, the J gene TRBJ2-7; TRBD1 agrees at 7 bases. From germline, CDR1 is MNHNS and CDR2 SASEGT. V was clipped by 3 bases and J by 3 bases; unmatched bases: 8. The CDR3 loop spans 15 amino acids. CDR3 in DNA: TGTGCCAGCAGTGAGGACAGGACGCCGCTCTACGAGCAGTACTTC. Protein: CASSEDRTPLYEQYF.

The sample holds one count of this clone. The chain carries TRBV4-3 and TRBJ2-7; D is possibly TRBD1 (5 bases). This CDR3 comprises 12 residues. In germline, CDR1 is LGHNA, CDR2 YSLEER. Trimming cost V 11 bases and J 3 bases, with 14 bases left between them. In nucleotides, the CDR3 is TGCGCCGCAGGGTTAGTCAGCTACGAGCAGTACTTC. Its protein is CAAGLVSYEQYF.

V gene TRBV3-1 (or the pseudogene TRBV3-2) combines with J gene TRBJ2-3; TRBD1 agrees at 7 bases. From germline, CDR1 is LGHDT and CDR2 YNNKEL (reference sequence). J was trimmed by 1 base and V by 4 bases; bases with no gene match: 2. CDR3 length: 14 amino acids. For the CDR3, the DNA is TGTGCCAGCAGCCGGGACAGACGCACAGATACGCAGTATTTT. The encoded protein is CASSRDRRTDTQYF.

The chain is built from TRBV21-1 and TRBJ2-2; the D segment call TRBD2 is taken from the table without a DNA check. TRBV21-1 is a documented pseudogene. The CDR3 is 18 residues long. The CDR3 coding sequence is TGTGCCAGCAGCAAATCAGCTAGCGGTAATGCTAACACCGGGGAGCTGTTTTTT. Residues: CASSKSASGNANTGELFF.

The chain is built from TRBV19 and TRBJ2-5, with D possibly matching TRBD2 (5 bases). Trimming cost V 3 bases and J 1 base, with 9 bases left between them. Germline V CDR1 and CDR2: LNHDA, SQIVND (reference sequence). The CDR3 is 14 residues long. The CDR3 sequence is CASSISGGQETQYF. CDR3 sequence (DNA): TGTGCCAGTAGTATTAGTGGAGGCCAAGAGACCCAGTACTTC.

The chain carries TRBV28 and TRBJ1-5; 10 bases line up with TRBD1. The CDR3 sequence is 17 residues long. After removal of 2 bases from V and 3 bases from J, the junction contained 7 bases not matched to a gene. Germline-derived CDR1 and CDR2 are MDHEN and SYDVKM. CDR3 in amino acids: CASSLSGTGVYNQPQHF. The CDR3 bases are TGTGCCAGCAGTTTAAGCGGGACAGGGGTGTACAATCAGCCCCAGCATTTT.

This clone has only one observation. V gene TRBV20-1 combines with J gene TRBJ2-4; tentatively, D is TRBD2 (6 bases). There are 10 residues in the CDR3. Germline CDR1 reads DFQATT; CDR2 reads SNEGSKA (reference sequence). The DNA of the CDR3 is TGCGGCGGAGGGGTAGACATTCAGTACTTC. Amino acids: CGGGVDIQYF.

The chain carries TRBV6-5 and TRBJ2-2; the D is unclear. The CDR3 length is 13 residues. The germline CDR1 and CDR2 sequences are MNHEY and SVGAGI. Trimming shortened V by 7 bases and J by 5 bases, and 11 bases separated the two germline ends. CDR3 region: CASTSFGTGELFF. CDR3 coding DNA: TGTGCCAGCACTTCGTTCGGGACCGGGGAGCTGTTTTTT.

The V and J genes are TRBV7-8 and TRBJ2-3; TRBD2 agrees at 8 bases. Germline trimming cut 4 bases from V and 1 base from J; bases unmatched to any gene: 1. The length of the CDR3 is 14 residues. Germline CDR1 and CDR2: SGHVS and FQNEAQ. The CDR3 region has the DNA TGTGCCAGCAGCTCAGCGGGAGGCACAGATACGCAGTATTTT. Protein sequence: CASSSAGGTDTQYF.

This chain connects TRBV7-2 to TRBJ2-5, with 13 bases lining up with TRBD2. Germline V gene sequence: CDR1 SGHTA, CDR2 FQGNSA. V shed 5 bases, J shed 5 bases, and the junction held 8 bases outside the gene matches. There are 16 residues in the CDR3. The CDR3 spells CASSITSGRVRETQYF. The CDR3 DNA is TGTGCCAGCAGCATTACTAGCGGGAGGGTTCGTGAGACCCAGTACTTC.

Within the sample, this clone is medium-sized. This chain joins TRBV6-5 and TRBJ2-5, with 11 bases lining up with TRBD2. Trimming removed 0 bases from V and 1 base from J; junction bases left unmatched: 1. The CDR3 consists of 16 residues. CDR1 and CDR2 from the germline V gene are MNHEY and SVGAGI. The CDR3 region has the DNA TGTGCCAGCAGTTACTCGGGGACTAGCGGCCAAGAGACCCAGTACTTC. Translated, it gives CASSYSGTSGQETQYF.

This sequence joins TRBV28 and TRBJ2-2; 10 bases fit TRBD1. The CDR3 is made up of 16 amino acids. Germline V gene sequence: CDR1 MDHEN, CDR2 SYDVKM. J gave up 7 bases and V 6 bases, and 11 bases lay outside the gene matches. CDR3 sequence (DNA): TGTGCCAGCAGGGCACTCCGGGACAGGGGTATCGGGGAGCTGTTTTTT. Protein: CASRALRDRGIGELFF.

The rearrangement links TRBV24-1 to TRBJ1-5, with 9 positions matching TRBD1. Per the germline V gene, CDR1 is KGHDR and CDR2 is SFDVKD. V lost 2 bases to trimming and J lost 5 bases; unmatched junction nucleotides: 3. The CDR3 totals 15 residues. The CDR3 loop is CATSDSGQGYQPQHF. The CDR3 DNA sequence: TGTGCCACCAGTGATTCGGGACAGGGTTATCAGCCCCAGCATTTT.

The chain has TRBV9 and TRBJ2-7; 11 positions match TRBD2. V shed 5 bases and J 7 bases; nucleotides not matched to a gene: 11. The CDR3 is 15 amino acids. Germline V gene sequence: CDR1 SGDLS, CDR2 YYNGEE. The CDR3 region is CASSSHSGRAGEQYF. For the CDR3, the DNA is TGTGCCAGCAGTAGCCATAGCGGGAGGGCCGGAGAGCAGTACTTC.

The V call is TRBV3-1 (or the pseudogene TRBV3-2), the J call TRBJ2-5; D is possibly TRBD1 (6 bases). The germline V and J ends were trimmed by 2 bases and 5 bases, with 15 bases remaining between them. CDR3 length: 15 residues. In germline, CDR1 is LGHDT, CDR2 YNNKEL (reference sequence). As DNA, the CDR3 is TGTGCCAGCAGCCAACCCCAGGGGCTCGGGGAGACCCAGTACTTC. Its protein is CASSQPQGLGETQYF.

J is TRBJ1-6 and V is TRBV9; D call uncertain. CDR3 size: 16 residues. The V end was cut by 0 bases, the J end by 2 bases, with 9 bases between. Germline V gene sequence: CDR1 SGDLS, CDR2 YYNGEE. The CDR3, as DNA: TGTGCCAGCAGCGTAGGATCCGTTGCCTATAATTCACCCCTCCACTTT. It translates to CASSVGSVAYNSPLHF.

The chain carries TRBV29-1 and TRBJ2-1; a possible D gene is TRBD1 (6 bases). The V and J ends lost 4 bases and 8 bases respectively, with 27 bases between them. The CDR3 contains 17 residues. Germline CDR1 reads SQVTM; CDR2 reads ANQGSEA. The CDR3 here is CSVVFSTGFLRGDEQFF. In DNA, the CDR3 is TGCAGCGTTGTTTTTTCAACAGGGTTCCTTCGGGGCGATGAGCAGTTCTTC.

The chain employs TRBV9 and TRBJ2-1, with no clear D. Germline CDR1 is SGDLS and CDR2 is YYNGEE. The CDR3 consists of 14 residues. Deletions cut 0 bases from V and 4 bases from J, with 8 bases between. CDR3 bases: TGTGCCAGCAGCGTAGCCTCAAGATACAATGAGCAGTTCTTC. The encoded protein is CASSVASRYNEQFF.

CDR3 bases: TGTGCCAGCAGTCCCTGGGGGGGGCACTACAATGAGCAGTTCTTC. Translated, it gives CASSPWGGHYNEQFF. This rearrangement joins TRBV27 to TRBJ2-1; tentative D call: TRBD2 (7 bases). Germline V gene sequence: CDR1 MNHEY, CDR2 SMNVEV (reference sequence). Trimming removed 5 bases at V and 3 bases at J, with 14 bases between. This CDR3 is 15 amino acids long.

The chain links TRBV7-6 to TRBJ2-3; 7 nucleotides line up with TRBD2. CDR1 and CDR2 from the germline V gene are SGHVS and FNYEAQ. The length of the CDR3 is 15 residues. V lost 1 base, J lost 2 bases, and 3 bases stayed unmatched. CDR3 sequence: CASSLDGRNTDTQYF. In nucleotides, the CDR3 is TGTGCCAGCAGCTTAGACGGGAGGAACACAGATACGCAGTATTTT.

Only one count was recorded for this clone. V gene TRBV30 combines with J gene TRBJ2-7, with D perhaps given as TRBD1 or TRBD2 (6 bases each). Germline CDR1 and CDR2: GTSNPN and SVGIG (reference sequence). The V and J ends lost 5 bases and 2 bases respectively, with 13 bases between them. The CDR3 is 13 amino acids. CDR3: CAWGRGRTYEQYF. DNA for the CDR3: TGTGCCTGGGGAAGGGGGAGGACCTACGAGCAGTACTTC.

This chain uses TRBV5-4 with TRBJ2-1; 10 bases are a match to TRBD1. V gave up 4 bases and J gave up 7 bases; unmatched junction bases: 8. The CDR3 is made up of 15 amino acids. Germline V lookup: CDR1 SGHNT, CDR2 YYREEE (reference sequence). In DNA, the CDR3 is TGTGCCAGCAGCCCAGGACAGGGGGACGATAATGAGCAGTTCTTC. Its translation is CASSPGQGDDNEQFF.

The chain uses TRBV28 and TRBJ2-7, with 9 bases matching TRBD2. The germline gives CDR1 MDHEN, CDR2 SYDVKM. The CDR3 is 16 amino acids. Trimming cost V 6 bases and J 2 bases; bases outside gene matches: 11. This CDR3 is CASRGSGSVFPYEQYF. CDR3 coding DNA: TGTGCCAGCAGGGGTAGCGGGAGTGTATTCCCCTACGAGCAGTACTTC.

This chain connects TRBV6-2 or TRBV6-3 to TRBJ2-1, with 8 bases lining up with TRBD2. J gave up 4 bases and V 2 bases, and 7 bases lay outside the gene matches. The CDR3 covers 16 residues. Germline loops: CDR1 MNHEY, CDR2 SVGEGT. The CDR3 here is CASSYVAGGLYNEQFF. DNA for the CDR3: TGTGCCAGCAGTTACGTGGCGGGAGGCCTATACAATGAGCAGTTCTTC.

The rearrangement joins TRBV7-3 to TRBJ2-1; 16 bases agree with TRBD2. Trimming took 2 bases from V and 9 from J; bases not matched to a gene: 10. CDR1 is SGHTA and CDR2 is FQGTGA in the germline V gene. The CDR3 spans 18 residues. The CDR3 DNA sequence: TGTGCCAGCAGCTTATCCCCGGGACTAGCGGGAGGGCTGGGTGAGCAGTTCTTC. This codes for CASSLSPGLAGGLGEQFF. The full variable domain, rest sourced from reference TRBV7-3 and TRBJ2-1, is GAGVSQTPSNKVTEKGKYVELRCDPISGHTALYWYRQSLGQGPEFLIYFQGTGAADDSGLPNDRFFAVRPEGSVSTLKIQRTERGDSAVYLCASSLSPGLAGGLGEQFFGPGTRLTVL.

The V gene is TRBV5-4, the J gene TRBJ1-1; D is uncertain. CDR1 and CDR2 from the germline V gene are SGHNT and YYREEE (reference sequence). CDR3 length: 13 amino acids. Trimming left V 5 bases short and J 1 base short, with 9 bases between. DNA of the CDR3: TGTGCCAGCAGTTTCTCAGGGAACACTGAAGCTTTCTTT. Encoded protein: CASSFSGNTEAFF.